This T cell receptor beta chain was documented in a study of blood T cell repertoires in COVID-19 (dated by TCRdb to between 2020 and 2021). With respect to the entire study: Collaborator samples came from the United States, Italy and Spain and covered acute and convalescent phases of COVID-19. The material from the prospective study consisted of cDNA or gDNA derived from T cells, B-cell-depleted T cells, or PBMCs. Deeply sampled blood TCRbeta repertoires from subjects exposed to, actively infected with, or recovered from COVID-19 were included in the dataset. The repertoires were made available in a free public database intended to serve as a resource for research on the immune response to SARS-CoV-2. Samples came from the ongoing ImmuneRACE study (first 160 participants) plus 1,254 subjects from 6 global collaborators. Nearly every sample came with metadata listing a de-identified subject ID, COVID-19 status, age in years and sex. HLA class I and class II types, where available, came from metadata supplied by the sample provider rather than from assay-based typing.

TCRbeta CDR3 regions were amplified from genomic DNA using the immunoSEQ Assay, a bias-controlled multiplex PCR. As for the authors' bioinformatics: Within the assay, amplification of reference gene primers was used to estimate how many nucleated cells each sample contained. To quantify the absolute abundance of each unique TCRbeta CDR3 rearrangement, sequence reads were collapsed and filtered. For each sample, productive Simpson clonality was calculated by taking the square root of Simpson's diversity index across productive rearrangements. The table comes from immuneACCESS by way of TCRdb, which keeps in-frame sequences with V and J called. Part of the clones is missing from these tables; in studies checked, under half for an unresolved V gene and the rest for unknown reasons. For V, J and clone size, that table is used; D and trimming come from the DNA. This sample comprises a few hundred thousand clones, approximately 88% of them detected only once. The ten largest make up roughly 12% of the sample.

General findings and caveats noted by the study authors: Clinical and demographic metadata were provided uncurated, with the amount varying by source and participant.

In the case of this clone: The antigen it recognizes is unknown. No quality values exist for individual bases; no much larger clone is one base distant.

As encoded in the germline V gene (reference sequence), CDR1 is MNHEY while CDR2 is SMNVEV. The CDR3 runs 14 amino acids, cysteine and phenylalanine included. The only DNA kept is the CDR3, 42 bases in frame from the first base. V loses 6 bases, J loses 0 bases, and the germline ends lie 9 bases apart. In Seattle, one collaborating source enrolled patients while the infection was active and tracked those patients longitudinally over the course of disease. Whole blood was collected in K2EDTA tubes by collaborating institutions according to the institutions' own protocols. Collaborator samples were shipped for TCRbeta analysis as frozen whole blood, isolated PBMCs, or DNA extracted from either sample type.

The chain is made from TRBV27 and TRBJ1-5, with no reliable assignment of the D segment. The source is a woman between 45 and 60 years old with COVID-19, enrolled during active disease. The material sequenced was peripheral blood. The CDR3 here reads CASRSTHSNQPQHF. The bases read TGTGCCAGCAGAAGCACCCATAGCAATCAGCCCCAGCATTTT.